The 23 T cell receptor beta chains listed next were all sequenced from one sample in a study of blood T cell repertoires in COVID-19. Assay used: immunoSEQ multiplex PCR; TCRdb lists only in-frame clones, some missing. Seen here are roughly 230,000 clones, around 90% observed once, and the top ten hold approximately 1.8%. Sequencing was carried out using peripheral blood. These receptors were obtained from a man between 65 and 85 years old with acute or convalescent COVID-19.

This chain uses TRBV27 with TRBJ2-7, with TRBD2 identical over 7 bases. The length of the CDR3 is 15 residues. CDR1 and CDR2 (germline): MNHEY, SMNVEV (reference sequence). The trim removed 2 bases at V and 5 bases at J, leaving 9 bases unmatched. The CDR3 region has the DNA TGTGCCAGCAGTTTAGAGGCGGGAGTATATAACGAGCAGTACTTC. Translated: CASSLEAGVYNEQYF.

This clone has only one observation. The V call is TRBV15, the J call TRBJ2-7; 9 bases fit TRBD1. J gave up 0 bases and V 1 base, and 10 bases lay outside the gene matches. This CDR3 is 18 amino acids long. Per the germline V gene, CDR1 is LNHNV and CDR2 is YYDKDF (reference sequence). CDR3: CATSRVGQGSIVSYEQYF. CDR3 bases: TGTGCCACCAGCAGAGTCGGACAGGGGTCCATTGTCTCCTACGAGCAGTACTTC.

The chain recombines TRBV7-8 with TRBJ1-2; no definite D call. The V gene's germline CDR1 is SGHVS and CDR2 FQNEAQ. V dropped 1 base and J dropped 0 bases, with 6 bases sitting between them. The CDR3 runs 14 residues. The CDR3 region has the DNA TGTGCCAGCAGCTTAGGGTCAGCTAACTATGGCTACACCTTC. Its protein is CASSLGSANYGYTF.

The chain has TRBV7-6 and TRBJ2-1, with TRBD1 matching over 9 bases. J was trimmed by 7 bases and V by 0 bases; bases with no gene match: 4. From germline, CDR1 is SGHVS and CDR2 FNYEAQ. CDR3 length equals 15 residues. The CDR3 coding sequence is TGTGCCAGCAGCTTAGCGTGGGACAGGGCGAATGAGCAGTTCTTC. As protein: CASSLAWDRANEQFF.

Only a few counts were recorded for this clone. The J gene is TRBJ2-3, the V gene TRBV2; maybe TRBD2 (6 bases). Germline values: CDR1 SNHLY, CDR2 FYNNEI. The CDR3 extends over 15 amino acids. Trimming took off 4 bases at V and 3 bases at J, with 14 bases between the two ends. CDR3 nucleotide sequence: TGTGCCAGCAGTGGTCGGAGGGGTGGAACAGATACGCAGTATTTT. Translating it yields CASSGRRGGTDTQYF.

The chain has TRBV5-1 and TRBJ1-2; D not resolved. Trimming left V 0 bases short and J 3 bases short, with 6 bases between. Germline CDR1 is SGHRS and CDR2 is YFSETQ. There are 13 residues in the CDR3. CDR3 DNA: TGCGCCAGCAGCTTGGGAGGCGACTATGGCTACACCTTC. Translated: CASSLGGDYGYTF.

The rearrangement links TRBV30 to TRBJ1-6; 7 nucleotides line up with TRBD1. CDR3 size: 15 residues. The V segment lost 0 bases and the J segment 9 bases; nucleotides outside the gene matches: 8. Germline CDR1 is GTSNPN and CDR2 is SVGIG (reference sequence). DNA for the CDR3: TGTGCCTGGAGTGTAGAGGGGGCAGTTATTTCACCCCTCCACTTT. This encodes CAWSVEGAVISPLHF.

A few counts support this clone. J is TRBJ2-1 and V is TRBV3-1 (or the pseudogene TRBV3-2); the D is unclear. The CDR3 has 16 residues. Between the trimmed V and J ends, which lost 4 bases and 0 bases, there was a span of 13 bases. The germline V gene has CDR1 LGHDT and CDR2 YNNKEL (reference sequence). The CDR3 nucleotides read TGTGCCAGCAGCCCCGACTCCGCCATCTCCTACAATGAGCAGTTCTTC. This codes for CASSPDSAISYNEQFF.

The V call is TRBV27, the J call TRBJ2-6; 7 nucleotides line up with TRBD1. V trimming: 3 bases; J trimming: 0 bases; junction bases outside the gene matches: 8. From germline, CDR1 is MNHEY and CDR2 SMNVEV (reference sequence). The CDR3 covers 18 residues. The CDR3 here is CASSFLTGVDSGANVLTF. In nucleotides, the CDR3 is TGTGCCAGCAGTTTTCTCACAGGGGTGGACTCTGGGGCCAACGTCCTGACTTTC.

The CDR3, as DNA: TGCGCCAGCTTCTCGGGACAGAGCACAGATACGCAGTATTTT. As protein: CASFSGQSTDTQYF. This chain connects TRBV5-1 to TRBJ2-3; 7 positions match TRBD1. Germline V CDR1 and CDR2: SGHRS, YFSETQ. The CDR3 totals 14 residues. Germline trimming cut 7 bases from V and 0 bases from J; bases unmatched to any gene: 5.

The V call is TRBV6-5, the J call TRBJ1-2; the D gene is possibly TRBD1 (5 bases). Per germline, CDR1 MNHEY and CDR2 SVGAGI. The CDR3 consists of 14 residues. Trimming pared 6 bases from V and 6 bases from J, leaving 17 bases between. The CDR3 DNA is TGTGCCAGCAGCTACGGGTCGACAGTTCATGGCTACACCTTC. This translates into CASSYGSTVHGYTF.

The genes are TRBV11-3 and TRBJ2-2, with 7 bases fitting TRBD1. This CDR3 region has 14 residues. From germline, CDR1 is SGHNT and CDR2 YENEEA. The V segment lost 8 bases and the J segment 4 bases; nucleotides outside the gene matches: 7. The CDR3 DNA follows: TGTGCCAGCGCGACGCAGGGGGTCACCGGGGAGCTGTTTTTT. Translating it yields CASATQGVTGELFF. Complete variable domain (other parts from reference TRBV11-3 and TRBJ2-2): EAGVVQSPRYKIIEKKQPVAFWCNPISGHNTLYWYLQNLGQGPELLIRYENEEAVDDSQLPKDRFSAERLKGVDSTLKIQPAELGDSAVYLCASATQGVTGELFFGEGSRLTVL.

The rearrangement links TRBV2 to TRBJ2-3; 8 nucleotides agree with TRBD1. The CDR3 spans 13 residues. The V gene's germline CDR1 is SNHLY and CDR2 FYNNEI. J gave up 4 bases and V 8 bases, and 5 bases lay outside the gene matches. The CDR3 sequence: CASSTGAADTQYF. CDR3 DNA: TGTGCCAGCTCGACAGGGGCCGCAGATACGCAGTATTTT.

The rearrangement links TRBV28 to TRBJ2-1, with TRBD1 matching over 9 bases. CDR3 length equals 15 residues. Germline V gene data show CDR1 as MDHEN and CDR2 as SYDVKM. V was pared by 6 bases and J by 7 bases, with 10 bases of the junction left unmatched. CDR3 loop: CASSRDHRGRNEQFF. CDR3 bases: TGTGCCAGCAGCCGGGACCACAGGGGGCGAAATGAGCAGTTCTTC.

CDR3 DNA sequence: TGTGCCAGCAGGTTTACGGGAGCCCCGAACACTGAAGCTTTCTTT. Its translation is CASRFTGAPNTEAFF. V is TRBV27 and J is TRBJ1-1; no clear D gene. CDR1 and CDR2 (germline): MNHEY, SMNVEV (reference sequence). There are 15 residues in the CDR3. Trimming removed 6 bases at V and 1 base at J, with 15 bases between.

The chain has TRBV15 and TRBJ2-7, with 9 bases that match TRBD2. V dropped 0 bases and J dropped 12; count of bases not matched to a gene: 6. Germline-derived CDR1 and CDR2 are LNHNV and YYDKDF (reference sequence). The CDR3 runs to 13 residues. DNA for the CDR3: TGTGCCACCAGCAGAGATTATAGCGGGGGCCCGTACTTC. As protein: CATSRDYSGGPYF.

This clone is a singleton in its sample. The chain combines TRBV10-3 with TRBJ2-1, with TRBD1 matching 8 bases. Germline lookup yields CDR1 ENHRY and CDR2 SYGVKD. J gave up 3 bases and V 6 bases, and 7 bases lay outside the gene matches. This CDR3 contains 15 residues. The CDR3 reads CAISPTGGSYNEQFF. The CDR3 DNA follows: TGTGCCATCAGCCCCACAGGGGGGAGCTACAATGAGCAGTTCTTC.

The chain has TRBV11-1 and TRBJ1-6, with D possibly matching TRBD1 (6 bases). Between the trimmed V and J ends, which lost 2 bases and 6 bases, there was a span of 8 bases. Germline assignment: CDR1 SGHAT and CDR2 FQDESV (reference sequence). This CDR3 spans 14 amino acids. In DNA form, the CDR3 reads TGTGCCAGCAGCTTAACAGGGAGTAATTCACCCCTCCACTTT. It specifies CASSLTGSNSPLHF. The full variable domain, its missing parts supplied by reference TRBV11-1 and TRBJ1-6, is EAEVAQSPRYKITEKSQAVAFWCDPISGHATLYWYRQILGQGPELLVQFQDESVVDDSQLPKDRFSAERLKGVDSTLKIQPAELGDSAMYLCASSLTGSNSPLHFGNGTRLTVT.

This rearrangement joins TRBV7-2 to TRBJ2-1; no clear D gene. The CDR3 runs to 14 residues. Trimming stripped 1 base from V and 3 bases from J, with 7 bases between. CDR1 and CDR2 (germline): SGHTA, FQGNSA. In DNA, the CDR3 is TGTGCCAGCAGCTTAGGTGGTAGCTACAATGAGCAGTTCTTC. This codes for CASSLGGSYNEQFF. The full variable domain, completed using reference TRBV7-2 and TRBJ2-1, is GAGVSQSPSNKVTEKGKDVELRCDPISGHTALYWYRQSLGQGLEFLIYFQGNSAPDKSGLPSDRFSAERTGGSVSTLTIQRTQQEDSAVYLCASSLGGSYNEQFFGPGTRLTVL.

The gene calls are TRBV3-1 (or the pseudogene TRBV3-2) and TRBJ2-7; TRBD2 aligns across 11 bases. J gave up 2 bases and V 2 bases, and 11 bases lay outside the gene matches. CDR1 and CDR2 from the germline V gene are LGHDT and YNNKEL (reference sequence). The length of the CDR3 is 18 residues. In DNA form, the CDR3 reads TGTGCCAGCAGCCAATGGGGGACTAGCGGCATAAATACCTACGAGCAGTACTTC. Its translation: CASSQWGTSGINTYEQYF.

The chain recombines TRBV28 with TRBJ1-6; 7 bases fit TRBD1. Germline V CDR1 and CDR2: MDHEN, SYDVKM. V shed 8 bases, J shed 9 bases, and the junction held 19 bases outside the gene matches. This CDR3 comprises 17 residues. DNA of the CDR3: TGTGCCAGCCAATTTTATCGGTCCGGGACAGAAATTTCACCCCTCCACTTT. It is translated as CASQFYRSGTEISPLHF.

V gene TRBV3-1 (or the pseudogene TRBV3-2) combines with J gene TRBJ2-7; perhaps TRBD1 as D (5 bases). CDR1 is LGHDT, CDR2 YNNKEL, per germline (reference sequence). The CDR3 runs 12 residues. Trimming shortened V by 4 bases and J by 4 bases, and 8 bases separated the two germline ends. CDR3 sequence reads: CASSPRQYEQYF. In DNA form, the CDR3 reads TGTGCCAGCAGCCCCCGACAGTACGAGCAGTACTTC.

The rearrangement joins TRBV19 to TRBJ2-7, with 11 bases fitting TRBD2. CDR3 size: 12 residues. V dropped 6 bases and J dropped 9; count of bases not matched to a gene: 4. The germline gives CDR1 LNHDA, CDR2 SQIVND (reference sequence). CDR3 sequence reads: CASRGGLAAQYF. CDR3 bases: TGTGCCAGTAGAGGGGGACTAGCGGCGCAGTACTTC.